The rows below give T cell receptor beta chains drawn from one sample of a study of blood T cell repertoires in COVID-19. Method: immunoSEQ multiplex PCR; TCRdb's copy keeps in-frame clones and lacks some. The table lists around 100,000 clones, 70% to 90% of them singletons, with approximately 1.5% in the top ten. Sequenced input: peripheral blood. These receptors all stem from a man aged 40-50 years with acute or convalescent COVID-19. Each CDR3 is given with its conserved first and last residue. The D gene is left open where the match is weak. Only part of the rows carry a size: once, few, many, or a class if the clone is expanded.

>NA|NA|TRBV18|TRBJ2-7
CASSPYGPYEQYF
TGTGCCAGCTCACCTTACGGTCCCTACGAGCAGTACTTC
>NA|TRBD1|TRBV2|TRBJ1-2
CASSEGGTGGFGYTF
TGTGCCAGCAGTGAAGGAGGAACAGGGGGCTTTGGCTACACCTTC
>NA|NA|TRBV7-9|TRBJ1-3
CASSHFAGVISGNTIYF
TGTGCCAGCAGCCACTTCGCAGGGGTCATATCTGGAAACACCATATATTTT
>NA|TRBD1|TRBV7-8|TRBJ1-2
CASTPPRGRGGYTF
TGTGCCAGCACCCCTCCCAGGGGGCGGGGTGGCTACACCTTC
>NA|TRBD1|TRBV5-1|TRBJ1-1
CASSTRQGRVNTEAFF
TGCGCCAGCAGCACACGACAGGGAAGAGTAAACACTGAAGCTTTCTTT
>NA|NA|TRBV7-2|TRBJ1-3
CASSPRQDVSGNTIYF
TGTGCCAGCAGCCCTCGACAGGACGTCTCTGGAAACACCATATATTTT
>NA|NA|TRBV6-5|TRBJ2-7
CASSSGTPPYEQYF
TGTGCCAGCAGTTCCGGGACTCCCCCCTACGAGCAGTACTTC
>few|TRBD1|TRBV7-9|TRBJ1-5
CASSSPGGQPQHF
TGTGCCAGCAGCTCCCCAGGGGGTCAGCCCCAGCATTTT
>NA|NA|TRBV5-4|TRBJ2-3
CASSFRLGTDTQYF
TGTGCCAGCAGCTTCCGACTAGGAACAGATACGCAGTATTTT
>NA|TRBD1|TRBV4-2|TRBJ2-7
CASSQGQGPSNEQYF
TGTGCCAGCAGCCAAGGACAGGGGCCTTCGAACGAGCAGTACTTC
>NA|TRBD1|TRBV18|TRBJ1-3
CASSPLTGGSSGNTIYF
TGTGCCAGCTCACCCCTGACAGGGGGGAGCTCTGGAAACACCATATATTTT
>NA|TRBD2|TRBV10-2|TRBJ2-1
CASSVLAGGRGEQFF
TGCGCCAGCAGTGTCCTAGCGGGGGGGCGTGGTGAGCAGTTCTTC
>once|TRBD1|TRBV6-5|TRBJ1-1
CASSPSDRGTEAFF
TGTGCCAGCAGTCCTTCGGACAGGGGGACTGAAGCTTTCTTT
>NA|NA|TRBV5-5|TRBJ1-4
CASSPRGSRNEKLFF
TGTGCCAGCAGCCCTAGGGGCTCTCGGAATGAAAAACTGTTTTTT
>NA|NA|TRBV6-5|TRBJ2-6
CASRPSGSGANVLTF
TGTGCCAGCAGGCCCTCAGGCTCTGGGGCCAACGTCCTGACTTTC
>NA|NA|TRBV2|TRBJ2-3
CASRQDVDTQYF
TGTGCCAGCAGACAGGACGTAGATACGCAGTATTTT
>NA|TRBD2|TRBV7-9|TRBJ2-3
CASRPDRSGGGTQYF
TGTGCCAGCAGACCAGATCGGAGCGGGGGAGGTACGCAGTATTTT
>NA|TRBD2|TRBV7-6|TRBJ2-5
CASSADGLVWGQETQYF
TGTGCCAGCAGCGCCGACGGACTAGTATGGGGCCAAGAGACCCAGTACTTC
>NA|NA|TRBV28|TRBJ1-1
CASSSTGMTEAFF
TGTGCCAGCAGTTCCACAGGGATGACTGAAGCTTTCTTT
>NA|NA|TRBV9|TRBJ1-6
CASSTTGNSPLHF
TGTGCCAGCAGCACCACAGGGAATTCACCCCTCCACTTT
>NA|NA|TRBV6-6|TRBJ1-5
CASSPPGNNQPQHF
TGTGCCAGCAGTCCCCCTGGCAACAATCAGCCCCAGCATTTT
>NA|NA|TRBV11-3|TRBJ2-7
CASSLFSGRLAPSYEQYF
TGTGCCAGCAGCTTATTTTCTGGTAGACTCGCCCCGTCCTACGAGCAGTACTTC
>NA|TRBD2|TRBV5-1|TRBJ2-1
CASSYSGRASEQFF
TGCGCCAGCAGCTACAGCGGGAGGGCCTCTGAGCAGTTCTTC
>NA|TRBD1|TRBV6-2/TRBV6-3|TRBJ2-4
CASSGAGQAAKNIQYF
TGTGCCAGCAGCGGGGCGGGACAGGCAGCCAAAAACATTCAGTACTTC
>NA|NA|TRBV4-2|TRBJ1-6
CASSQETGDSPLHF
TGTGCCAGCAGCCAAGAGACGGGGGATTCACCCCTCCACTTT
>NA|NA|TRBV5-1|TRBJ1-1
CASTKLGDTEAFF
TGCGCCAGCACCAAGCTCGGGGACACTGAAGCTTTCTTT
>NA|NA|TRBV2|TRBJ1-1
CASSARTMNTEAFF
TGTGCCAGCAGTGCACGGACAATGAACACTGAAGCTTTCTTT
>NA|NA|TRBV5-3|TRBJ2-1
CARSLATNNEQFF
TGTGCCAGAAGCTTGGCGACAAACAATGAGCAGTTCTTC
>once|NA|TRBV6-5|TRBJ1-3
CASRQGYSGNTIYF
TGTGCCAGCAGACAGGGTTACTCTGGAAACACCATATATTTT
>NA|NA|TRBV6-2/TRBV6-3|TRBJ1-2
CASSQTVTVYGYTF
TGTGCCAGCAGCCAGACGGTCACAGTCTATGGCTACACCTTC
>NA|NA|TRBV4-1|TRBJ2-2
CASSQDRQKRGELFF
TGCGCCAGCAGCCAAGATAGACAGAAACGTGGGGAGCTGTTTTTT
>NA|NA|TRBV10-3|TRBJ2-2
CAISEPMVRGGTGELFF
TGTGCCATCAGTGAGCCTATGGTGAGGGGGGGCACCGGGGAGCTGTTTTTT
>NA|NA|TRBV12-2|TRBJ2-1
CASRLDGTSGRSEQFF
TGTGCAAGTCGCTTGGACGGGACTAGCGGGAGAAGTGAGCAGTTCTTC
>NA|NA|TRBV28|TRBJ1-6
CASSSNSPLHF
TGTGCCAGCAGCTCCAATTCACCCCTCCACTTT
>NA|NA|TRBV12-3/TRBV12-4|TRBJ2-3
CASSTSGTDTQYF
TGTGCCAGCAGTACGAGTGGCACAGATACGCAGTATTTT
>NA|TRBD1|TRBV6-5|TRBJ2-5
CASSYVNRGRETQYF
TGTGCCAGCAGTTATGTGAACAGGGGGCGCGAGACCCAGTACTTC